The 7 T cell receptor beta chains below were found in one sample sequenced in a study of blood T cell repertoires in COVID-19. TCRdb's copy holds only in-frame clones and misses some; the assay was immunoSEQ multiplex PCR. The table has over 90,000 clones, around four fifths seen once; the top ten hold about 12%. Input material: peripheral blood. These receptors came from a human donor in a cohort sampled during active COVID-19.

There are a few counts of this clone. The chain recombines TRBV4-2 with TRBJ1-1, with 8 bases that match TRBD1. The V segment lost 4 bases and the J segment 1 base; nucleotides outside the gene matches: 8. The length of the CDR3 is 16 residues. The germline V gene has CDR1 LGHNA and CDR2 YNFKEQ. CDR3 nucleotides: TGTGCCAGCAGCCCGTTTGGGGACAGGCAGAACACTGAAGCTTTCTTT. This gives the protein CASSPFGDRQNTEAFF.

The genes are TRBV5-1 and TRBJ1-2, with D possibly being TRBD1 (6 bases). Germline V lookup: CDR1 SGHRS, CDR2 YFSETQ. The CDR3 totals 15 residues. V shed 4 bases and J shed 6 bases, with 19 bases lying between them. The CDR3 nucleotides are TGCGCCAGCAGCCCGGGAGGGGGGGCTACCCATGGCTACACCTTC. Its protein is CASSPGGGATHGYTF.

The rearrangement uses TRBV4-1 and TRBJ2-1, with 8 bases fitting TRBD2. Germline CDR1 and CDR2: MGHRA and YSYEKL. The CDR3 consists of 18 residues. Germline trimming cut 0 bases from V and 6 bases from J; bases unmatched to any gene: 13. The chain's CDR3 is CASSQDRGLVLPGNEQFF. In DNA, the CDR3 is TGCGCCAGCAGCCAAGATAGGGGACTAGTTCTACCTGGCAATGAGCAGTTCTTC.

The chain joins TRBV3-1 (or the pseudogene TRBV3-2) to TRBJ2-3; D remains ambiguous. The V end was cut by 4 bases, the J end by 0 bases, with 11 bases between. The CDR3 runs 15 residues. Germline V gene sequence: CDR1 LGHDT, CDR2 YNNKEL (reference sequence). The CDR3 region is CASSLRSLSTDTQYF. In DNA, the CDR3 is TGTGCCAGCAGCCTTCGGTCCCTCAGCACAGATACGCAGTATTTT.

This clone was seen a handful of times. The CDR3 spells CASSNLASGWDEQFF. The CDR3 DNA is TGTGCCAGCAGCAATTTGGCTAGCGGGTGGGATGAGCAGTTCTTC. J is TRBJ2-1 and V is TRBV7-9, with 8 bases lining up with TRBD2. CDR3 size: 15 residues. Germline-derived CDR1 and CDR2 are SEHNR and FQNEAQ (reference sequence). With V trimmed by 5 bases and J by 8 bases, 11 bases remained unmatched.

V and J are TRBV6-5 and TRBJ1-1, with D tentatively TRBD1 (6 bases). The V end lost 7 bases, the J end lost 5 bases, and 20 bases lay between the germline ends. The germline V gene has CDR1 MNHEY and CDR2 SVGAGI. This CDR3 is 15 amino acids long. This CDR3 is CASISKWGLGTEAFF. The CDR3 DNA sequence: TGTGCCAGCATCTCTAAGTGGGGGCTGGGGACTGAAGCTTTCTTT.

This clone occurred once. This chain joins TRBV6-5 and TRBJ1-1, with D tentatively TRBD1 (5 bases). Trimming took off 10 bases at V and 4 bases at J, with 19 bases between the two ends. This CDR3 region has 14 residues. Germline CDR1 MNHEY, CDR2 SVGAGI. The CDR3, as DNA: TGTGCCACCCTATCGCTGCGGGGGTTCACTGAAGCTTTCTTT. Protein: CATLSLRGFTEAFF.